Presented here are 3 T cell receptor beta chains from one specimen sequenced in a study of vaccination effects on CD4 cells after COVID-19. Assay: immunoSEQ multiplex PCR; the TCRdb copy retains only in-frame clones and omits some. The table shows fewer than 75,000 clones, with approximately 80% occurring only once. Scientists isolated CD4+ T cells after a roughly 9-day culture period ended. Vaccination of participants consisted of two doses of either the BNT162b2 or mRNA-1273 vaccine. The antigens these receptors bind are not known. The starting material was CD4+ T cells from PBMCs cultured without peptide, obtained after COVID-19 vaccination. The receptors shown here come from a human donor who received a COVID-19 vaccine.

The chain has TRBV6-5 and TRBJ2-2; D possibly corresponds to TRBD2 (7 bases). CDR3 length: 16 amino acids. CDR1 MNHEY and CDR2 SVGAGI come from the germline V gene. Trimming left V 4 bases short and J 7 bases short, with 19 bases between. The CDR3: CASSCPGGGGGGELFF. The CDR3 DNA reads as TGTGCCAGCAGTTGCCCTGGGGGGGGAGGGGGCGGGGAGCTGTTTTTT.

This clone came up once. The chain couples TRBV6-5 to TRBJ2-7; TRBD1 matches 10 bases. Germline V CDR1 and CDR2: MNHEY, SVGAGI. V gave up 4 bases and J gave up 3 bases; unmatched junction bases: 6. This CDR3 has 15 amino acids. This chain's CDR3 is CASSSKGQGHYEQYF. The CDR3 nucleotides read TGTGCCAGCAGTTCTAAGGGACAGGGGCACTACGAGCAGTACTTC.

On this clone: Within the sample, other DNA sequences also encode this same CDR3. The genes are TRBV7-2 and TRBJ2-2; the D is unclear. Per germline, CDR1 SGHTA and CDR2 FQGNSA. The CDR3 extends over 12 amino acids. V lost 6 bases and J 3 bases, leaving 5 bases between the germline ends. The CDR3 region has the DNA TGTGCCAGCAGTTCCGACACCGGGGAGCTGTTTTTT. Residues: CASSSDTGELFF. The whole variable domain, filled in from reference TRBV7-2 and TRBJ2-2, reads GAGVSQSPSNKVTEKGKDVELRCDPISGHTALYWYRQSLGQGLEFLIYFQGNSAPDKSGLPSDRFSAERTGGSVSTLTIQRTQQEDSAVYLCASSSDTGELFFGEGSRLTVL.